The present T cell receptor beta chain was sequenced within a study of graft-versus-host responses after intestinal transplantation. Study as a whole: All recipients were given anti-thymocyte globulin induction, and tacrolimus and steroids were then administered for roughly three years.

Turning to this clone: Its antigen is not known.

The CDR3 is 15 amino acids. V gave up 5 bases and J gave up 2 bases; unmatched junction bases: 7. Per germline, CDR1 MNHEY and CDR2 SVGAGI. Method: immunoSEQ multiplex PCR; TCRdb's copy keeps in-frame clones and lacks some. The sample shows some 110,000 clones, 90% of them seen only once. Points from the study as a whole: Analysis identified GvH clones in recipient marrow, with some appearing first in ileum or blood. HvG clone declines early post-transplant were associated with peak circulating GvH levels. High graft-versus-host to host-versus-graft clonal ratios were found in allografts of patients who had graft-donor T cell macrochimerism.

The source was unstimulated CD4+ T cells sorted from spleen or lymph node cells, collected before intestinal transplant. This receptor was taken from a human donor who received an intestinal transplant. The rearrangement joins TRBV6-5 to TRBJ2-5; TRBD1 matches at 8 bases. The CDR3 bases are TGTGCCAGCAGTCCATACAGGGGGAGGCAAGAGACCCAGTACTTC. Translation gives CASSPYRGRQETQYF.